This paragraph covers one TCR beta chain sequence. The antigen this receptor binds is unknown. The input lacks base qualities; no much larger clone sits a single base away. This specimen belongs to a study of CD8 T cells in ankylosing spondylitis (TCRdb year 2017). For context, the study as a whole: The study set out to find disease-linked TCR variants by profiling T cell receptor beta repertoires in ankylosing spondylitis patients and healthy donors. In total, the full study cohort was made up of 108 healthy donors and about two dozen ankylosing spondylitis patients. Peripheral blood was sampled, and synovial fluid was also collected from ankylosing spondylitis patients. The paper's findings and limits, for the study overall: Some TCR beta motif variants had previously been reported in synovial fluid and blood of reactive arthritis patients, which suggested common disease-initiation mechanisms. Blood from ankylosing spondylitis patients appeared to be characterized by a TCR beta motif made up of under 10 highly homologous amino acid variants. A CD8+ phenotype was shown by the disease-linked clones, which were found at relatively low frequencies in peripheral blood. The disease-linked clones were reported to be significantly enriched in matched synovial fluid samples from ankylosing spondylitis patients.

Sequencing was performed on an Illumina HiSeq 2500. Quantitative 5'-RACE with molecular barcodes was the method used to prepare the TCR beta libraries. As for the original processing: A new computational method, built on a probabilistic model of VDJ rearrangement, was used to identify disease-linked TCR variants. The public reads were reprocessed in TCRdb via fastp at Q25 and MiXCR, keeping in-frame beta chains. Every distinct CDR3 protein forms one entry, paired with its most common genes and DNA. TCRdb's processing, not the authors' own work, is the source of the V and J calls. The sample includes 150,000 to 200,000 distinct CDR3 sequences, with roughly a third observed a single time. In total, the top ten clones hold 6% of the sample. Taken from cysteine to phenylalanine, the CDR3 has 16 residues. The kept DNA is CDR3 alone, 48 bases in frame from the first base. Unmatched junction bases come to 5, with V trimmed by 0 bases and J by 2 bases. The germline V gene yields SGHTA for CDR1 and FQGNSA for CDR2.

Synovial fluid samples and blood samples obtained from the same ankylosing spondylitis patients were matched. This TCR came from a male donor with ankylosing spondylitis. The sequenced material came from synovial fluid, either unsorted or a sorted T cell fraction (not recorded which). The chain joins TRBV7-2 to TRBJ2-5; 8 central nucleotides agree with TRBD2. The bases are TGTGCCAGCAGCTTAGCTCCTGGCGGGGGGCAAGAGACCCAGTACTTC. Translated, this gives CASSLAPGGGQETQYF.